This T cell receptor beta chain was captured by sequencing in a study of cytomegalovirus exposure and HLA in healthy donors. Study-wide results and limits: Later analysis placed DRB1 highest and HLA-C lowest in TCR association rates, which differed by HLA locus.

Concerning this clone: No antigen is known for it.

Germline V lookup: CDR1 LNHDA, CDR2 SQIVND (reference sequence). The CDR3 loop spans 12 amino acids. Trimming at V came to 11 bases and at J to 3 bases, leaving 7 bases not matched to a gene. Both 60 Vbeta primers and 13 Jbeta primers went into the PCR. Profiling relied on immunoSEQ multiplex PCR, and the TCRdb table lists in-frame clones only, not all of them. The sample consists of about 120,000 clones, over 15% of them appearing once. The sample taken for sequencing was PBMCs. This clonotype was sampled from a woman younger than 30 in good health and CMV-seronegative. This chain uses TRBV19 with TRBJ2-7; 7 nucleotides agree with TRBD1. CDR3 region: CAASDRDYEQYF. The CDR3 DNA follows: TGTGCCGCGTCCGACAGGGACTACGAGCAGTACTTC.